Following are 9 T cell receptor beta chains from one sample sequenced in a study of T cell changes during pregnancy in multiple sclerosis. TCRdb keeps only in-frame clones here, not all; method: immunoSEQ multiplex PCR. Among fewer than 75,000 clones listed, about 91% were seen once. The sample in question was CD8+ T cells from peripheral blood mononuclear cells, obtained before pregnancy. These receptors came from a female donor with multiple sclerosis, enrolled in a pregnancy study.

The CDR3 loop is CASSSDASGNGELFF. The CDR3 region has the DNA TGTGCCAGCAGCTCCGATGCTAGCGGTAACGGGGAGCTGTTTTTT. J is TRBJ2-2 and V is TRBV7-9; 7 nucleotides agree with TRBD2. This CDR3 contains 15 residues. The germline V gene has CDR1 SEHNR and CDR2 FQNEAQ (reference sequence). V shed 4 bases and J 7 bases; nucleotides not matched to a gene: 9.

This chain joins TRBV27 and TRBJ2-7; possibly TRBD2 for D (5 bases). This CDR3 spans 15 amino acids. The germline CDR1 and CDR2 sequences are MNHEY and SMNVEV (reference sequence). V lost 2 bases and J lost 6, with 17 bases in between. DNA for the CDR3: TGTGCCAGCAGTTTAGGAGAAGGAGCGGTACGCGAGCAGTACTTC. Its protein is CASSLGEGAVREQYF.

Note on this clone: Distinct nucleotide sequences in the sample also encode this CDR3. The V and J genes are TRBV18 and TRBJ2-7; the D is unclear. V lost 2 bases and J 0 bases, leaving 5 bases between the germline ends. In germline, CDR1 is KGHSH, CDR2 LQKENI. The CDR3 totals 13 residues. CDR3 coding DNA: TGTGCCAGCTCACCAGAGAGCTCCTACGAGCAGTACTTC. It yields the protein CASSPESSYEQYF.

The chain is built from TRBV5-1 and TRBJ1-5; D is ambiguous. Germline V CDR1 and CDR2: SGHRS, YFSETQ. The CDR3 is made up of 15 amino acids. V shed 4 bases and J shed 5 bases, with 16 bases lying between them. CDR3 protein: CASSPGEAAHQPQHF. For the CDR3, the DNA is TGCGCCAGCAGCCCGGGAGAGGCGGCCCATCAGCCCCAGCATTTT.

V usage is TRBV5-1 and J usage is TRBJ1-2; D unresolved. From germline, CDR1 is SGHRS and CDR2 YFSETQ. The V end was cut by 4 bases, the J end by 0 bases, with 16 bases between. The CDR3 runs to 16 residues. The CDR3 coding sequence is TGCGCCAGCAGCCCTGGTAGGTCAGGAACTAACTATGGCTACACCTTC. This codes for CASSPGRSGTNYGYTF.

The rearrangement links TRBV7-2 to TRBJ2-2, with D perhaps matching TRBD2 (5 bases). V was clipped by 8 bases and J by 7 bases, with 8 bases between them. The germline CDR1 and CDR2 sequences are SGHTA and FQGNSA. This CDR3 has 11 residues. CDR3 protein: CASWGVGELFF. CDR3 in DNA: TGTGCCAGCTGGGGAGTCGGGGAGCTGTTTTTT.

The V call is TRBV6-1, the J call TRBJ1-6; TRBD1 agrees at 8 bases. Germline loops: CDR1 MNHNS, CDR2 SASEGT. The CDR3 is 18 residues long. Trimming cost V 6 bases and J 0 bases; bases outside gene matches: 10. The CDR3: CASSEWTGPSSYNSPLHF. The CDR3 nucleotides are TGTGCCAGCAGCGAATGGACAGGGCCTAGCTCCTATAATTCACCCCTCCACTTT.

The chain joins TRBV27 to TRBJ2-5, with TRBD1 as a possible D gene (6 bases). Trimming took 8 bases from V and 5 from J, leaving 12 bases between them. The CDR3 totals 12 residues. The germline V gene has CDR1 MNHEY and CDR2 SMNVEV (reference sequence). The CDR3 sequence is CASSGAGETQYF. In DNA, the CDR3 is TGTGCCAGCTCAGGGGCTGGGGAGACCCAGTACTTC.

The CDR3 region has the DNA TGCGCCAGCAGCGCGCCAGGGGCAGGGGCCAACGTCCTGACTTTC. Translating it yields CASSAPGAGANVLTF. The rearrangement links TRBV4-1 to TRBJ2-6; possible D gene TRBD1, 6 bases. CDR1 MGHRA and CDR2 YSYEKL come from the germline V gene. V lost 5 bases and J lost 4, with 12 bases in between. The CDR3 loop spans 15 amino acids.